The rows below give T cell receptor beta chains drawn from one sample of a study of T cell responses to AZD1222 COVID-19 vaccine. Some clones are missing from TCRdb's copy, which holds only in-frame ones; the method was immunoSEQ multiplex PCR. The sample lists 80,000 to 90,000 clones, around nine tenths occurring once. The source material was peripheral blood, sampled on day 0 of MenACWY control vaccination. These receptors were obtained from an adult in good health. CDR3s include the opening cysteine and the closing phenylalanine or tryptophan. A D gene is named only where the DNA matches it firmly. Not all rows give a size; the values are once, few, many and, for expanded clones, a class.

d_call,v_call,cdr3_length,clone_size,j_call,cdr3_aa,cdr3_nt
TRBD2,TRBV3-1/TRBV3-2,15,.,TRBJ2-1,CASSQGLAGHNEQFF,TGTGCCAGCAGCCAAGGACTAGCGGGACACAATGAGCAGTTCTTC
.,TRBV29-1,13,.,TRBJ2-3,CSAIIPGEDTQYF,TGCAGCGCCATTATCCCAGGGGAGGATACGCAGTATTTT
.,TRBV2,14,.,TRBJ2-7,CASSEARQAYEQYF,TGTGCCAGCAGTGAAGCGCGGCAAGCCTACGAGCAGTACTTC
.,TRBV24-1,13,.,TRBJ1-1,CATRPTGNTEAFF,TGTGCCACCAGACCGACAGGGAACACTGAAGCTTTCTTT
TRBD1,TRBV27,13,.,TRBJ2-7,CASTRQGTYEQYF,TGTGCCAGCACTAGACAGGGGACCTACGAGCAGTACTTC
.,TRBV28,13,.,TRBJ2-1,CASSLAGYNEQFF,TGTGCCAGCAGTTTAGCAGGGTACAATGAGCAGTTCTTC
TRBD1,TRBV2,16,.,TRBJ2-1,CASSERGGQGGNEQFF,TGTGCCAGCAGTGAAAGGGGAGGACAGGGCGGTAATGAGCAGTTCTTC
.,TRBV19,15,.,TRBJ1-6,CASKMTTSPGSPLHF,TGTGCCAGTAAGATGACTACTTCCCCGGGGTCACCCCTCCACTTT
.,TRBV19,13,.,TRBJ2-7,CASSNHRDTEQYF,TGTGCCAGTAGTAACCATCGGGATACCGAGCAGTACTTC
TRBD2,TRBV3-1/TRBV3-2,16,.,TRBJ2-3,CASSLELAGVADTQYF,TGTGCCAGCAGCCTAGAACTAGCGGGAGTAGCAGATACGCAGTATTTT
TRBD2,TRBV4-2,18,few,TRBJ2-2,CASSQEGSSGANTGELFF,TGTGCCAGCAGCCAAGAAGGCTCTAGCGGGGCGAACACCGGGGAGCTGTTTTTT
TRBD1,TRBV18,15,.,TRBJ1-1,CASSQAQGAGTEAFF,TGTGCCAGCTCACAGGCACAGGGGGCTGGAACTGAAGCTTTCTTT
TRBD1,TRBV6-4,13,.,TRBJ1-1,CASSVGGNTEAFF,TGTGCCAGCAGTGTAGGGGGCAACACTGAAGCTTTCTTT
.,TRBV6-5,14,.,TRBJ1-1,CASNNLQVNTEAFF,TGTGCCAGCAACAACTTACAGGTGAACACTGAAGCTTTCTTT
.,TRBV29-1,11,.,TRBJ2-5,CSVEWWETQYF,TGCAGCGTTGAGTGGTGGGAGACCCAGTACTTC
.,TRBV6-5,14,.,TRBJ1-6,CAGGQAINNSPLHF,TGTGCAGGGGGGCAGGCGATCAACAATTCACCCCTCCACTTT
TRBD1,TRBV10-2,17,.,TRBJ1-2,CASHAGTGGVYDYGYTF,TGCGCCAGCCACGCCGGGACAGGGGGCGTTTATGACTATGGCTACACCTTC
.,TRBV5-1,12,.,TRBJ2-2,CASSLSGGELFF,TGCGCCAGCAGCCTAAGTGGCGGGGAGCTGTTTTTT
.,TRBV5-1,14,.,TRBJ1-2,CASSLLQALRGYTF,TGCGCCAGCAGCTTGCTGCAGGCCCTCCGGGGCTACACCTTC
.,TRBV20-1,15,.,TRBJ1-5,CSASALDGSNQPQHF,TGCAGTGCTAGTGCCCTCGATGGGAGCAATCAGCCCCAGCATTTT
TRBD2,TRBV7-9,14,few,TRBJ2-7,CASSAGLANGEQYF,TGTGCCAGCAGCGCGGGACTAGCCAACGGGGAGCAGTACTTC
TRBD2,TRBV5-6,16,.,TRBJ2-3,CASSLAAGGHTDTQYF,TGTGCCAGCAGCTTGGCAGCGGGGGGACACACAGATACGCAGTATTTT
.,TRBV29-1,12,.,TRBJ1-3,CSVAGAGNTIYF,TGCAGCGTTGCAGGGGCGGGAAACACCATATATTTT
TRBD2,TRBV5-1,15,.,TRBJ2-3,CASSPQGREEDTQYF,TGCGCCAGCAGCCCTCAGGGGCGGGAGGAGGATACGCAGTATTTT
.,TRBV2,14,.,TRBJ2-2,CASAGTRNTGELFF,TGTGCCAGCGCCGGGACACGGAACACCGGGGAGCTGTTTTTT
.,TRBV5-1,15,.,TRBJ1-4,CASSRSPGNNEKLFF,TGCGCCAGCAGCCGAAGCCCCGGGAATAATGAAAAACTGTTTTTT
.,TRBV7-9,13,.,TRBJ1-1,CASSQSGGGEAFF,TGTGCCAGCAGCCAATCCGGAGGGGGTGAAGCTTTCTTT
.,TRBV3-1/TRBV3-2,15,.,TRBJ2-7,CASTRNLDVAGEQYF,TGTGCCAGCACCCGCAACTTGGACGTTGCGGGCGAGCAGTACTTC
.,TRBV19,16,.,TRBJ2-1,CASSFPGTVGNNEQFF,TGTGCCAGTAGTTTTCCCGGGACGGTGGGGAACAATGAGCAGTTCTTC
.,TRBV5-1,14,.,TRBJ2-1,CASSRVSSYNEQFF,TGCGCCAGCAGCCGGGTTAGCTCCTACAATGAGCAGTTCTTC
.,TRBV11-2,12,.,TRBJ1-1,CASWGGGAEAFF,TGTGCCAGCTGGGGAGGTGGGGCTGAAGCTTTCTTT
.,TRBV19,15,.,TRBJ1-1,CASMAGRFANTEAFF,TGTGCCAGTATGGCAGGGCGTTTTGCGAACACTGAAGCTTTCTTT
.,TRBV11-3,13,.,TRBJ1-1,CASSLLGGTEAFF,TGTGCCAGCAGCTTACTGGGAGGAACTGAAGCTTTCTTT
TRBD2,TRBV12-5,18,.,TRBJ2-1,CASGDTGLAGVAYNEQFF,TGTGCTAGTGGTGATACTGGACTAGCGGGAGTGGCCTACAATGAGCAGTTCTTC
.,TRBV3-1/TRBV3-2,11,.,TRBJ1-2,CASSHLYDYTF,TGTGCCAGCAGCCATCTTTATGACTACACCTTC
.,TRBV10-3,14,.,TRBJ1-5,CAISVAGSDQPQHF,TGTGCCATCAGTGTGGCGGGGTCGGATCAGCCCCAGCATTTT
TRBD2,TRBV12-3/TRBV12-4,13,.,TRBJ2-7,CASGLAGSYEQYF,TGTGCCAGTGGTCTAGCGGGTTCCTACGAGCAGTACTTC
TRBD1,TRBV9,14,.,TRBJ1-2,CASSPQGGGYGYTF,TGTGCCAGCAGCCCCCAGGGGGGAGGCTATGGCTACACCTTC
.,TRBV29-1,12,.,TRBJ2-1,CSVVPRGNEQFF,TGCAGCGTTGTGCCCAGGGGTAATGAGCAGTTCTTC
TRBD1,TRBV20-1,13,.,TRBJ2-5,CSASRGQQETQYF,TGCAGTGCTAGTCGGGGACAGCAAGAGACCCAGTACTTC
.,TRBV5-1,15,.,TRBJ1-3,CASSLGPSSGNTIYF,TGCGCCAGCAGCTTAGGACCGAGCTCTGGAAACACCATATATTTT
.,TRBV19,15,.,TRBJ1-5,CASSIGGTTNQPQHF,TGTGCCAGTAGTATCGGGGGGACAACAAATCAGCCCCAGCATTTT
.,TRBV19,14,.,TRBJ2-2,CASTAQSRTGELFF,TGTGCCAGTACCGCGCAATCACGCACCGGGGAGCTGTTTTTT
.,TRBV3-1/TRBV3-2,17,.,TRBJ1-5,CASSQSRAGVGNQPQHF,TGTGCCAGCAGCCAGTCTCGGGCAGGGGTCGGAAATCAGCCCCAGCATTTT
TRBD1,TRBV29-1,13,once,TRBJ1-5,CSVVDRVNQPQHF,TGCAGCGTTGTCGACAGGGTGAATCAGCCCCAGCATTTT
TRBD1,TRBV2,14,once,TRBJ2-5,CASSPGTGAETQYF,TGTGCCAGCAGTCCTGGGACAGGCGCCGAGACCCAGTACTTC
.,TRBV7-2,13,.,TRBJ1-2,CASSLDTDYGYTF,TGTGCCAGCAGTCTCGACACGGACTATGGCTACACCTTC
TRBD1,TRBV7-9,18,.,TRBJ1-5,CASSLTGTGVNSNQPQHF,TGTGCCAGCAGCCTCACCGGGACAGGAGTTAATAGCAATCAGCCCCAGCATTTT
.,TRBV19,13,.,TRBJ2-7,CASSAQGPHEQYF,TGTGCCAGTAGCGCACAGGGTCCCCACGAGCAGTACTTC
.,TRBV18,14,.,TRBJ1-1,CASSPKTANTEAFF,TGTGCCAGCTCACCCAAAACAGCGAACACTGAAGCTTTCTTT